The 32 T cell receptor beta chains given below trace back to one sample, sequenced in a study of CD8+ T cells in alopecia areata. Following RNA extraction, reverse transcription yielded cDNA that acted as the sequencing template. Libraries were prepared by immunoSEQ multiplex PCR; TCRdb keeps only in-frame clonotypes and omits some of them. This table holds over 100,000 clones, 49% found once. Sequencing used CD8+ T cells sorted from blood, obtained at week 0. Every receptor here comes from a human donor with alopecia areata.

The chain has TRBV4-3 and TRBJ2-7; a possible D gene is TRBD1 (6 bases). Germline assignment: CDR1 LGHNA and CDR2 YSLEER. This CDR3 region has 15 residues. V lost 3 bases and J 3 bases, leaving 15 bases between the germline ends. The CDR3 is CASSQGHRQVYEQYF. The CDR3 DNA reads TGCGCCAGCAGCCAGGGGCATAGACAGGTCTACGAGCAGTACTTC.

The chain uses TRBV2 and TRBJ1-2; no clear D. The CDR3 is 11 amino acids. The V gene lost 11 bases and the J gene lost 6 bases, with 13 bases spanning the gap. The germline CDR1 and CDR2 sequences are SNHLY and FYNNEI. The CDR3 loop reads CARWRVDGYTF. For the CDR3, the DNA is TGTGCCCGGTGGCGGGTTGATGGCTACACCTTC.

The chain uses TRBV7-8 and TRBJ2-1; D not resolved. The CDR3 covers 12 residues. With 1 base removed from V and 5 bases from J, the gap between germline ends came to 3 bases. The germline V gene has CDR1 SGHVS and CDR2 FQNEAQ. CDR3 protein: CASSLVHNEQFF. The CDR3, as DNA: TGTGCCAGCAGCTTAGTCCACAATGAGCAGTTCTTC.

The J gene is TRBJ2-5, the V gene TRBV19, with 8 bases that match TRBD1. Germline V gene data show CDR1 as LNHDA and CDR2 as SQIVND (reference sequence). The V gene end was trimmed by 4 bases and the J gene end by 0 bases; junction bases not matched to a gene: 4. CDR3 length equals 15 residues. The DNA of the CDR3 is TGTGCCAGTAGTACGGGGACAGGATACCAAGAGACCCAGTACTTC. This sequence encodes CASSTGTGYQETQYF.

This clone was counted a few times. The V and J genes are TRBV5-6 and TRBJ2-7; D is ambiguous. CDR1 SGHDT and CDR2 YYEEEE come from the germline V gene. The CDR3 contains 14 residues. Trimming pared 2 bases from V and 2 bases from J, leaving 11 bases between. In DNA, the CDR3 is TGTGCCAGCAGCTTTTGGCAGGTGGCCTACGAGCAGTACTTC. Protein: CASSFWQVAYEQYF.

In its sample, this clone was seen many times. The chain carries TRBV6-1 and TRBJ1-1, with no clear D. The germline V gene encodes CDR1 MNHNS and CDR2 SASEGT. The CDR3 loop spans 13 amino acids. V shed 2 bases and J shed 1 base, with 5 bases lying between them. The CDR3 region has the DNA TGTGCCAGCAGTGAACGAGAGAACACTGAAGCTTTCTTT. Protein product: CASSERENTEAFF.

The gene calls are TRBV27 and TRBJ2-6, with D possibly TRBD2 on 6 matching bases. The CDR3 sequence is 15 residues long. The germline V and J ends were trimmed by 4 bases and 4 bases, with 11 bases remaining between them. Germline V CDR1 and CDR2: MNHEY, SMNVEV (reference sequence). The DNA for the CDR3 is TGTGCCAGCAGTTCAGGAGGGGAGGGGGCCAACGTCCTGACTTTC. Translating gives CASSSGGEGANVLTF.

The chain employs TRBV13 and TRBJ2-7; 7 bases are a match to TRBD1. Germline V CDR1 and CDR2: PRHDT, FYEKMQ (reference sequence). V was pared by 5 bases and J by 3 bases, with 7 bases of the junction left unmatched. This CDR3 spans 14 amino acids. The CDR3 DNA reads TGTGCCAGCAGCCACCTCCGGGACAGCTACGAGCAGTACTTC. As protein: CASSHLRDSYEQYF. Full variable domain (remainder filled in from reference TRBV13 and TRBJ2-7): AAGVIQSPRHLIKEKRETATLKCYPIPRHDTVYWYQQGPGQDPQFLISFYEKMQSDKGSIPDRFSAQQFSDYHSELNMSSLELGDSALYFCASSHLRDSYEQYFGPGTRLTVT.

The genes are TRBV27 and TRBJ1-2; D not resolved. V shed 2 bases and J shed 2 bases, with 6 bases lying between them. CDR3 length: 13 amino acids. CDR1 is MNHEY and CDR2 is SMNVEV in the germline V gene (reference sequence). CDR3 coding DNA: TGTGCCAGCAGTTTAGTCCCGAACTATGGCTACACCTTC. This sequence encodes CASSLVPNYGYTF.

A word on this clone: The sample carries other DNA sequences with the same CDR3. The chain joins TRBV5-6 to TRBJ1-1; D perhaps matches TRBD1 (5 bases). CDR1 is SGHDT and CDR2 is YYEEEE in the germline V gene. The CDR3 spans 14 residues. V lost 4 bases, J lost 0 bases, and 10 bases lay in between. CDR3 nucleotides: TGTGCCAGCAGCCCGGGACCGTTGAACACTGAAGCTTTCTTT. As protein: CASSPGPLNTEAFF.

The chain has TRBV4-1 and TRBJ2-7, with TRBD2 matching 12 bases. The CDR3 runs 16 residues. The V gene end was trimmed by 0 bases and the J gene end by 4 bases; junction bases not matched to a gene: 4. The germline V gene encodes CDR1 MGHRA and CDR2 YSYEKL. The CDR3 loop reads CASSQEWTSGAYEQYF. The CDR3 nucleotides read TGCGCCAGCAGCCAAGAGTGGACTAGCGGGGCGTACGAGCAGTACTTC.

J is TRBJ1-2 and V is TRBV29-1, with D perhaps TRBD1 (6 bases). Germline assignment: CDR1 SQVTM and CDR2 ANQGSEA. The CDR3 runs to 10 residues. Trimming left V 7 bases short and J 6 bases short, with 9 bases between. The DNA for the CDR3 is TGCAGCGCAGGGGAGGATGGCTACACCTTC. Translation gives CSAGEDGYTF.

This sequence joins TRBV4-2 and TRBJ1-2; maybe TRBD1 (5 bases). Trimming removed 4 bases from V and 5 bases from J, with 14 bases in between. The CDR3 consists of 14 residues. Germline V gene lookup returns CDR1 LGHNA and CDR2 YNFKEQ. DNA of the CDR3: TGTGCCAGCAGCCCGTCGCCCGGGGGTTATGGCTACACCTTC. This gives the protein CASSPSPGGYGYTF.

At least ten counts were recorded for this clone. V gene TRBV6-4 combines with J gene TRBJ2-3; D is tentatively TRBD1 or TRBD2 (5 bases each). V was shortened by 5 bases and J by 1 base, with 10 bases between the two germline ends. The CDR3 is 14 amino acids. In germline, CDR1 is MRHNA, CDR2 SNTAGT. CDR3 DNA: TGTGCCAGCAGTCCAGTGGGGGGCACAGATACGCAGTATTTT. This translates into CASSPVGGTDTQYF.

V is TRBV2 and J is TRBJ2-7; 8 bases map to TRBD2. The germline V gene encodes CDR1 SNHLY and CDR2 FYNNEI. The CDR3 loop spans 14 amino acids. With V trimmed by 7 bases and J by 1 base, 6 bases remained unmatched. The CDR3 sequence is CASTGGGPSYEQYF. Here the CDR3 DNA reads TGTGCCAGCACAGGCGGGGGGCCTTCCTACGAGCAGTACTTC.

The genes are TRBV29-1 and TRBJ1-3, with 9 bases aligning to TRBD1. The CDR3 sequence is 14 residues long. With V trimmed by 6 bases and J by 1 base, 4 bases remained unmatched. The germline CDR1 and CDR2 sequences are SQVTM and ANQGSEA. The CDR3 is CSVRTGESGNTIYF. The CDR3 nucleotides read TGCAGCGTACGGACAGGGGAGTCTGGAAACACCATATATTTT.

V is TRBV5-6 and J is TRBJ2-7; D gene ambiguous. The CDR3 is 13 residues long. Trimming removed 2 bases from V and 4 bases from J, with 10 bases in between. CDR1 and CDR2 (germline): SGHDT, YYEEEE. CDR3 sequence (DNA): TGTGCCAGCAGCTTTTCAGAACCTTACGAGCAGTACTTC. Protein: CASSFSEPYEQYF.

J is TRBJ1-5 and V is TRBV2, with 10 bases aligning to TRBD1. The V gene end was trimmed by 4 bases and the J gene end by 7 bases; junction bases not matched to a gene: 4. The CDR3 has 14 amino acids. The germline gives CDR1 SNHLY, CDR2 FYNNEI. The CDR3, as DNA: TGTGCCAGCAGTGGGGGACAGGGGTACCAGCCCCAGCATTTT. Its protein product is CASSGGQGYQPQHF.

The rearrangement joins TRBV29-1 to TRBJ2-5; perhaps TRBD1 as D (6 bases). Trimming shortened V by 6 bases and J by 13 bases, and 12 bases separated the two germline ends. The CDR3 extends over 9 amino acids. Germline loops: CDR1 SQVTM, CDR2 ANQGSEA. The CDR3 sequence: CSVPDSPYF. The CDR3 DNA sequence: TGCAGCGTACCGGACAGCCCGTACTTC. The full variable domain, rest sourced from reference TRBV29-1 and TRBJ2-5, is SAVISQKPSRDICQRGTSLTIQCQVDSQVTMMFWYRQQPGQSLTLIATANQGSEATYESGFVIDKFPISRPNLTFSTLTVSNMSPEDSSIYLCSVPDSPYFGPGTRLLVL.

This chain connects TRBV5-1 to TRBJ2-3, with D perhaps TRBD1 (5 bases). The length of the CDR3 is 15 residues. The germline CDR1 and CDR2 sequences are SGHRS and YFSETQ. Trimming took off 1 base at V and 0 bases at J, with 9 bases between the two ends. CDR3 DNA: TGCGCCAGCAGCTTGATGACAGATAGCACAGATACGCAGTATTTT. This sequence encodes CASSLMTDSTDTQYF.

This chain connects TRBV6-5 to TRBJ1-2; D call uncertain. The germline V and J ends were trimmed by 7 bases and 8 bases, with 17 bases remaining between them. The CDR3 runs to 13 residues. In germline, CDR1 is MNHEY, CDR2 SVGAGI. The CDR3 loop reads CASKRDVIEGYTF. The CDR3 bases are TGTGCCAGCAAGAGGGATGTGATCGAGGGCTACACCTTC.

V gene TRBV30 combines with J gene TRBJ1-1; the match to TRBD1 covers 7 bases. This CDR3 is built from 12 residues. In germline, CDR1 is GTSNPN, CDR2 SVGIG (reference sequence). Trimming at V came to 1 base and at J to 6 bases, leaving 2 bases not matched to a gene. The CDR3, as DNA: TGTGCCTGGAGTGCTGGGACAGCTGAAGCTTTCTTT. Its protein product is CAWSAGTAEAFF.

The rearrangement links TRBV7-9 to TRBJ1-1, with D perhaps matching TRBD1 (6 bases). Between the trimmed V and J ends, which lost 2 bases and 0 bases, there was a span of 13 bases. The CDR3 is made up of 16 amino acids. The germline gives CDR1 SEHNR, CDR2 FQNEAQ (reference sequence). The CDR3, as DNA: TGTGCCAGCAGCTTACCAGGACAGCTCATGAACACTGAAGCTTTCTTT. Its translation: CASSLPGQLMNTEAFF. Full variable domain (rest looked up from reference TRBV7-9 and TRBJ1-1): DTGVSQNPRHKITKRGQNVTFRCDPISEHNRLYWYRQTLGQGPEFLTYFQNEAQLEKSRLLSDRFSAERPKGSFSTLEIQRTEQGDSAMYLCASSLPGQLMNTEAFFGQGTRLTVV.

The genes are TRBV4-3 and TRBJ1-4; TRBD1 is a possible D gene (6 bases). The CDR3 runs 17 residues. Germline CDR1 LGHNA, CDR2 YSLEER. Trimming removed 4 bases from V and 8 bases from J, with 23 bases in between. The CDR3 loop is CASSPRVEGGVREKLFF. DNA of the CDR3: TGCGCCAGCAGCCCTAGGGTGGAAGGGGGAGTAAGGGAAAAACTGTTTTTT.

As DNA, the CDR3 is TGTGCCAGCAGCTCTACAACGGGACAGGGTTCCGATAGCAATCAGCCCCAGCATTTT. Encoded protein: CASSSTTGQGSDSNQPQHF. The V gene is TRBV7-9, the J gene TRBJ1-5; 9 bases fit TRBD1. The CDR3 runs 19 residues. Trimming took 4 bases from V and 0 from J; bases not matched to a gene: 13. Germline CDR1 is SEHNR and CDR2 is FQNEAQ (reference sequence).

This rearrangement joins TRBV29-1 to TRBJ1-2; perhaps TRBD1 as D (6 bases). Per germline, CDR1 SQVTM and CDR2 ANQGSEA. The V and J ends lost 6 bases and 7 bases respectively, with 24 bases between them. The CDR3 sequence is 15 residues long. The CDR3 bases are TGCAGCGTCCACACCGCGGGGGGGCGAAGTATTGGCTACACCTTC. Its translation is CSVHTAGGRSIGYTF.

This rearrangement joins TRBV2 to TRBJ1-6, with 9 bases identical to TRBD1. This CDR3 has 14 amino acids. Germline V gene data show CDR1 as SNHLY and CDR2 as FYNNEI. V was pared by 7 bases and J by 11 bases, with 9 bases of the junction left unmatched. The CDR3 spells CASTTDRGGAPLHF. In DNA form, the CDR3 reads TGTGCCAGCACCACGGACAGGGGAGGTGCACCCCTCCACTTT.

The rearrangement uses TRBV9 and TRBJ1-1, with a possible D match to TRBD1 (6 bases). This CDR3 is 14 amino acids long. Trimming cost V 2 bases and J 1 base, with 9 bases left between them. Germline lookup yields CDR1 SGDLS and CDR2 YYNGEE. CDR3 nucleotide sequence: TGTGCCAGCAGCGTCAGACAGGAGAACACTGAAGCTTTCTTT. Translation gives CASSVRQENTEAFF.

In this sample, this clone turned up a few times. This chain joins TRBV27 and TRBJ2-7; tentative D call: TRBD1 (5 bases). V was cut by 5 bases and J by 5 bases, with 13 bases left in between. Germline V gene lookup returns CDR1 MNHEY and CDR2 SMNVEV (reference sequence). CDR3 length: 13 amino acids. The CDR3 DNA sequence: TGTGCCAGCAGTACCGCCAACAGGCACGAGCAGTACTTC. It is translated as CASSTANRHEQYF.

Only a few counts were recorded for this clone. The CDR3 region has the DNA TGTGCCAGCAGCTTGGACGGGGAATCACCCCTCCACTTT. Translated: CASSLDGESPLHF. The V call is TRBV5-6, the J call TRBJ1-6; no clear D. Trimming cost V 0 bases and J 10 bases, with 8 bases left between them. Germline CDR1 SGHDT, CDR2 YYEEEE. CDR3 length: 13 residues.

The chain uses TRBV6-5 and TRBJ2-2; D unresolved. CDR1 and CDR2 (germline): MNHEY, SVGAGI. This CDR3 has 11 amino acids. Trimming stripped 6 bases from V and 4 bases from J, with 3 bases between. The CDR3 is CASRTTGELFF. The CDR3 DNA is TGTGCCAGCAGAACCACCGGGGAGCTGTTTTTT.

This rearrangement joins TRBV6-5 to TRBJ1-5; no firm D call. V gave up 5 bases and J gave up 3 bases, with 8 bases separating them. This CDR3 has 13 residues. CDR1 is MNHEY and CDR2 is SVGAGI in the germline V gene. The CDR3 loop is CASSGAVNQPQHF. The CDR3 DNA reads TGTGCCAGCAGTGGAGCCGTCAATCAGCCCCAGCATTTT.